This T cell receptor (beta chain) was captured in a study of T cell responses to AZD1222 COVID-19 vaccine listed by TCRdb under 2021. Looking at the study overall: AZD1222 recipients with second doses at about 4 weeks or about 12 weeks were pooled, because spike-specific TCR depth and breadth did not differ between schedules. Trial participants were enrolled by age into 18-55, 56-69 and 70-plus year subgroups, with 148, 28 and 57 TCR-sequenced participants respectively. A total of 240 or so trial participants underwent TCR sequencing, of whom about 210 had received two doses of AZD1222 and 26 had received two doses of the MenACWY control vaccine. The investigation overall reported the following: Conclusions about previously exposed vaccinees were limited because only six AZD1222 recipients were SARS-CoV-2 seropositive at baseline. After two AZD1222 doses, spike-specific TCR breadth and depth were significantly higher than at day 0 and than in MenACWY recipients. Participants were mostly white British, with more females than males. The authors suggested clonal diversity may have been underestimated. Reportedly, close to half of the unique spike-specific TCRs recognized epitopes lying outside the regions that are mutated in the B.1.351 and B.1.1.7 variants. Because no day 14 peak-response samples were available, repertoires were characterized only after the peak T cell response. In the small 56-69-year group, the increase in depth fell short of significance, most likely because of low power. CD4 TCRs associated with the vaccine covered the entire spike protein, and the dominant responses were in regions 160-218 and 743-854.

CDR1 SGHTA and CDR2 FQGNSA are derived from the germline V gene. The CDR3 measures 17 amino acids from cysteine to phenylalanine. The DNA shown is the 51-base CDR3, in frame from base 1. V loses 1 base, J loses 0 bases, and the germline ends lie 13 bases apart. The CDR3 regions of human TCRbeta chains were analyzed by immunosequencing. The paper's data handling went like this. TCRs in the repertoires were matched against a reference library of SARS-CoV-2-specific TCRs that had been generated with the MIRA antigen-specificity platform. Breadth meant the fraction of unique TCRs that were SARS-CoV-2-associated, whereas depth meant the fraction of total T cells that were SARS-CoV-2-associated. Using the MIRA data, each spike-specific TCR was mapped to the spike region that the TCR reacts to and placed in a CD4 or CD8 class. Log10-transformed breadth and depth values were compared by one-way ANOVA with Sidak's multiple comparisons tests. Drawn from immuneACCESS, this table holds only the in-frame rearrangements with V and J called that TCRdb kept. Clones are partly lost; checked studies trace under half to an unresolved V gene and leave the rest unexplained. The V and J calls and clone size are taken from that table; D and trimming were inferred from the DNA. The sample includes under 95,000 clones, with nearly 90% observed a single time. The ten top clones hold about 8.4% of the sample.

Read against the paper, the sample's time point label means: baseline before first vaccination. The vaccinee samples were drawn from two UK trials, COV001 and COV002, one of which was a single-blind randomized controlled phase 2/3 trial testing AZD1222 (ChAdOx1 nCoV-19) in healthy adults. Trial participant PBMC samples were collected at day 0 and day 28 after the second dose for TCRbeta chain sequencing. With respect to this clone: The clone's antigen remains unknown. No much larger clone exists at a distance of one base, and base qualities are not known.

This sequence was found in an adult in good health. The rearrangement combines TRBV7-2 with TRBJ2-4; TRBD1 is a weak D gene call, 5 bases matching. Sample: peripheral blood, taken on day 0 of AZD1222 vaccination. The sequence in DNA is TGTGCCAGCAGCTTAGTTTTCTCAGGGCTAGCCAAAAACATTCAGTACTTC. The encoded protein is CASSLVFSGLAKNIQYF.